The clone carrying this T cell receptor (beta chain) was detected a few times. Peripheral blood and lesional scalp punch biopsies came from alopecia areata patients. The sample is drawn from a study of CD8+ T cells in alopecia areata. The CDR3 loop spans 12 amino acids. Trimming removed 11 bases at V and 3 bases at J, with 10 bases between. CDR1 MNHNY and CDR2 SVGAGI come from the germline V gene (reference sequence). Extracted RNA was reverse transcribed, and the resulting cDNA served as sequencing template. The data were produced by immunoSEQ multiplex PCR, yet TCRdb's version contains in-frame clones alone and is incomplete. The data show approximately 150,000 clones, approximately 70% seen once.

Here the sequenced sample was CD8+ T cells sorted from blood, taken at week 0. The clonotype originates from a human donor with alopecia areata. The rearrangement uses TRBV6-6 and TRBJ2-2; D not resolved. In DNA, the CDR3 is TGTGCCGCCGACACGGACACCGGGGAGCTGTTTTTT. Its translation is CAADTDTGELFF.